These T cell receptor beta chains were read from a single sample in a study of blood T cell repertoires in COVID-19. This table comes from immunoSEQ multiplex PCR, and its TCRdb copy is limited to in-frame clones, with some not included. The sample yields roughly 100,000 clones, about 84% seen once. Sample: peripheral blood. The receptors originated from an elderly man with active or convalescent COVID-19. CDR3s include the opening cysteine and the closing phenylalanine or tryptophan. Each record gives: J gene, clone size, V gene, D gene, CDR3 DNA, CDR3 protein. The D gene is left open where the match is weak. For some rows the clone size is stated as once, few or many, or as a class when expanded; others skip it.

J gene: TRBJ2-1
clone size: NA
V gene: TRBV12-3/TRBV12-4
D gene: NA
CDR3 DNA: TGTGCCGCCGTCTTTCTGGGGCGCAATGAGCAGTTCTTC
CDR3 protein: CAAVFLGRNEQFF

J gene: TRBJ2-1
clone size: NA
V gene: TRBV18
D gene: TRBD2
CDR3 DNA: TGTGCCAGCTCGGCAGCCGGACTAGCGGTAAACAATGAGCAGTTCTTC
CDR3 protein: CASSAAGLAVNNEQFF

J gene: TRBJ1-4
clone size: once
V gene: TRBV14
D gene: TRBD1
CDR3 DNA: TGTGCCAGCAGCCAAGAAGGTCAGGGGGCCTTAGGTGAAAAACTGTTTTTT
CDR3 protein: CASSQEGQGALGEKLFF

J gene: TRBJ1-4
clone size: NA
V gene: TRBV6-6
D gene: NA
CDR3 DNA: TGTGCCAGCGACACCGGGAGGGCAGATAATGAAAAACTGTTTTTT
CDR3 protein: CASDTGRADNEKLFF

J gene: TRBJ1-5
clone size: NA
V gene: TRBV15
D gene: TRBD1
CDR3 DNA: TGTGCCACCAGCAGGGACAGGGTTCAGCCCCAGCATTTT
CDR3 protein: CATSRDRVQPQHF

J gene: TRBJ1-2
clone size: NA
V gene: TRBV6-2/TRBV6-3
D gene: NA
CDR3 DNA: TGTGCCAGCAGTTACGCGGACACCCTTGGCTACACCTTC
CDR3 protein: CASSYADTLGYTF

J gene: TRBJ2-3
clone size: NA
V gene: TRBV6-5
D gene: TRBD1
CDR3 DNA: TGTGCCAGCAAAGACAGGGTTGGCACAGATACGCAGTATTTT
CDR3 protein: CASKDRVGTDTQYF

J gene: TRBJ2-2
clone size: NA
V gene: TRBV24-1
D gene: TRBD1
CDR3 DNA: TGTGCCACCAGTGACAGGACAGGTGGCCCCGGGGAGCTGTTTTTT
CDR3 protein: CATSDRTGGPGELFF

J gene: TRBJ1-1
clone size: NA
V gene: TRBV18
D gene: NA
CDR3 DNA: TGTGCCAGCTCACTCTACGCAGGGGCCGAAAACACTGAAGCTTTCTTT
CDR3 protein: CASSLYAGAENTEAFF

J gene: TRBJ2-3
clone size: NA
V gene: TRBV5-1
D gene: NA
CDR3 DNA: TGCGCCAGCACAGCTCCCAGGGCTGCAGATACGCAGTATTTT
CDR3 protein: CASTAPRAADTQYF

J gene: TRBJ2-7
clone size: NA
V gene: TRBV29-1
D gene: TRBD1
CDR3 DNA: TGCAGCGTTGAAGGCGACAGGGACGAGCAGTACTTC
CDR3 protein: CSVEGDRDEQYF

J gene: TRBJ1-3
clone size: NA
V gene: TRBV7-2
D gene: NA
CDR3 DNA: TGTGCCAGCAGCTTATGGGCAGTCTCTGGAAACACCATATATTTT
CDR3 protein: CASSLWAVSGNTIYF

J gene: TRBJ1-1
clone size: NA
V gene: TRBV9
D gene: TRBD1
CDR3 DNA: TGTGCCAGCAGCGCACAGGGGTCTCGGGCCACTGAAGCTTTCTTT
CDR3 protein: CASSAQGSRATEAFF

J gene: TRBJ2-3
clone size: NA
V gene: TRBV5-1
D gene: NA
CDR3 DNA: TGCGCCAGCAGCTTGGAGGGAGGAACGCAGTATTTT
CDR3 protein: CASSLEGGTQYF

J gene: TRBJ1-5
clone size: NA
V gene: TRBV11-2
D gene: NA
CDR3 DNA: TGTGCCAGCAGCTCCAGCGCCCTTGGCAATCAGCCCCAGCATTTT
CDR3 protein: CASSSSALGNQPQHF

J gene: TRBJ1-5
clone size: NA
V gene: TRBV5-5
D gene: NA
CDR3 DNA: TGTGCCAGCAGCTTGAGGGGCCGCTCCAATCAGCCCCAGCATTTT
CDR3 protein: CASSLRGRSNQPQHF

J gene: TRBJ2-2
clone size: NA
V gene: TRBV2
D gene: TRBD1
CDR3 DNA: TGTGCCAGCAGTGAATGGACAGGTCCCGGGGAGCTGTTTTTT
CDR3 protein: CASSEWTGPGELFF

J gene: TRBJ1-1
clone size: NA
V gene: TRBV10-3
D gene: TRBD1
CDR3 DNA: TGTGCCATCGGGGACGACAGGGGATTGGAAGCTTTCTTT
CDR3 protein: CAIGDDRGLEAFF

J gene: TRBJ2-7
clone size: NA
V gene: TRBV29-1
D gene: NA
CDR3 DNA: TGCAGCGTTGTGGGGGGGCTTTCCGGCGAGCAGTACTTC
CDR3 protein: CSVVGGLSGEQYF

J gene: TRBJ2-3
clone size: NA
V gene: TRBV6-4
D gene: NA
CDR3 DNA: TGTGCCAGCAGCTGGCGGGGCACAGATACGCAGTATTTT
CDR3 protein: CASSWRGTDTQYF

J gene: TRBJ2-2
clone size: NA
V gene: TRBV5-8
D gene: TRBD1
CDR3 DNA: TGTGCCAGCAGCTGGGGGGACAGGGTTCGCGGGGAGCTGTTTTTT
CDR3 protein: CASSWGDRVRGELFF

J gene: TRBJ1-6
clone size: NA
V gene: TRBV6-4
D gene: TRBD1
CDR3 DNA: TGTGCCAGCAGTGGGGACAGTCTTGCACCCCTCCACTTT
CDR3 protein: CASSGDSLAPLHF

J gene: TRBJ2-3
clone size: NA
V gene: TRBV4-3
D gene: NA
CDR3 DNA: TGCGCCAGCAGCCAAGATCTTGGCGGGGGCACAGATACGCAGTATTTT
CDR3 protein: CASSQDLGGGTDTQYF

J gene: TRBJ1-6
clone size: NA
V gene: TRBV5-1
D gene: TRBD1
CDR3 DNA: TGCGCCAGCAGCGCGGGACAGGGGGCACCCCTCCACTTT
CDR3 protein: CASSAGQGAPLHF

J gene: TRBJ2-7
clone size: few
V gene: TRBV11-2
D gene: NA
CDR3 DNA: TGTGCCAGCAGCTTAGATCCCCTGGACTACCTCGCTAAGGAGCAGTACTTC
CDR3 protein: CASSLDPLDYLAKEQYF

J gene: TRBJ2-2
clone size: NA
V gene: TRBV6-1
D gene: NA
CDR3 DNA: TGTGCCAGCAGTGAATCGGTCACCGGGGAGCTGTTTTTT
CDR3 protein: CASSESVTGELFF

J gene: TRBJ1-1
clone size: NA
V gene: TRBV4-1
D gene: TRBD1
CDR3 DNA: TGCGCCAGCAGCCAAGAAGTTTATCGGGACAGGGAAGCTTTCTTT
CDR3 protein: CASSQEVYRDREAFF

J gene: TRBJ1-5
clone size: NA
V gene: TRBV7-9
D gene: NA
CDR3 DNA: TGTGCCAGCAGCTTAGAGAGGGAGCCCCAGCATTTT
CDR3 protein: CASSLEREPQHF

J gene: TRBJ1-5
clone size: NA
V gene: TRBV19
D gene: NA
CDR3 DNA: TGTGCCAGCTTCTCGGGGGGCAATCAGCCCCAGCATTTT
CDR3 protein: CASFSGGNQPQHF

J gene: TRBJ2-7
clone size: NA
V gene: TRBV28
D gene: NA
CDR3 DNA: TGTGCCAGCAGGATGGTGGGGCGCAGTTATTCCCACGAGCAGTACTTC
CDR3 protein: CASRMVGRSYSHEQYF

J gene: TRBJ2-6
clone size: NA
V gene: TRBV6-5
D gene: NA
CDR3 DNA: TGTGCCAGCACGGGATCCTCTGGGGCCAACGTCCTGACTTTC
CDR3 protein: CASTGSSGANVLTF

J gene: TRBJ1-1
clone size: NA
V gene: TRBV18
D gene: NA
CDR3 DNA: TGTGCCAGCTCACCAGCGTACGGCCAGGGGACTGAAGCTTTCTTT
CDR3 protein: CASSPAYGQGTEAFF

J gene: TRBJ1-2
clone size: NA
V gene: TRBV28
D gene: NA
CDR3 DNA: TGTGCCAGCAGTTTGGAGGGAATTAACTATGGCTACACCTTC
CDR3 protein: CASSLEGINYGYTF

J gene: TRBJ2-1
clone size: NA
V gene: TRBV3-1/TRBV3-2
D gene: NA
CDR3 DNA: TGTGCCAGCAGCGTCTATCGGGGAAGGGTCAATGAGCAGTTCTTC
CDR3 protein: CASSVYRGRVNEQFF

J gene: TRBJ1-2
clone size: once
V gene: TRBV5-1
D gene: TRBD1
CDR3 DNA: TGCGCCAGCAGCCCGGACAGGGGAATCGTAAAGAACTATGGCTACACCTTC
CDR3 protein: CASSPDRGIVKNYGYTF

J gene: TRBJ2-3
clone size: NA
V gene: TRBV4-1
D gene: NA
CDR3 DNA: TGCGCCAGCAGCCAGCTACAGGGACTAAAGCAGTATTTT
CDR3 protein: CASSQLQGLKQYF

J gene: TRBJ1-6
clone size: NA
V gene: TRBV5-1
D gene: TRBD1
CDR3 DNA: TGCGCCAGCAGCTTGGAAAACAGGGGGCGCGGTAATTCACCCCTCCACTTT
CDR3 protein: CASSLENRGRGNSPLHF

J gene: TRBJ1-4
clone size: NA
V gene: TRBV6-1
D gene: NA
CDR3 DNA: TGTGCCAGCAGTGAAGGTTGGCGCAGGGATACAACTAATGAAAAACTGTTTTTT
CDR3 protein: CASSEGWRRDTTNEKLFF

J gene: TRBJ2-7
clone size: few
V gene: TRBV27
D gene: NA
CDR3 DNA: TGTGCCAGCAGCAGGGGTTACGAGCAGTACTTC
CDR3 protein: CASSRGYEQYF

J gene: TRBJ1-1
clone size: NA
V gene: TRBV7-6
D gene: TRBD1
CDR3 DNA: TGTGCCAGCACCCAAGGAGGGGGCCCGAACACTGAAGCTTTCTTT
CDR3 protein: CASTQGGGPNTEAFF

J gene: TRBJ1-1
clone size: NA
V gene: TRBV5-1
D gene: TRBD1
CDR3 DNA: TGCGCCAGCAGTAGACAGGGAGGACGATCCATGAACACTGAAGCTTTCTTT
CDR3 protein: CASSRQGGRSMNTEAFF

J gene: TRBJ2-7
clone size: NA
V gene: TRBV30
D gene: NA
CDR3 DNA: TGTGCCTGGAGTGGTTGGTCAGGAAAAAGGTTTACCTACGAGCAGTACTTC
CDR3 protein: CAWSGWSGKRFTYEQYF

J gene: TRBJ2-7
clone size: NA
V gene: TRBV12-3/TRBV12-4
D gene: NA
CDR3 DNA: TGTGCCAGCAGTCCGGACTCATACGAGCAGTACTTC
CDR3 protein: CASSPDSYEQYF

J gene: TRBJ1-1
clone size: NA
V gene: TRBV25-1
D gene: TRBD1
CDR3 DNA: TGTGCCAGCAGTGAGGGACAGGGGACTGAAGCTTTCTTT
CDR3 protein: CASSEGQGTEAFF

J gene: TRBJ2-2
clone size: NA
V gene: TRBV30
D gene: NA
CDR3 DNA: TGTGCCTGGAGCAGGGGAGGGGCGAGAACCGGGGAGCTGTTTTTT
CDR3 protein: CAWSRGGARTGELFF

J gene: TRBJ2-7
clone size: few
V gene: TRBV28
D gene: TRBD2
CDR3 DNA: TGTGCCAGCAGTTTAGAGCGGGGGGTCTACGAGCAGTACTTC
CDR3 protein: CASSLERGVYEQYF

J gene: TRBJ1-4
clone size: NA
V gene: TRBV5-4
D gene: TRBD1
CDR3 DNA: TGTGCCAGCAGCCCGGGGGGACAGGGTGAAAAACTGTTTTTT
CDR3 protein: CASSPGGQGEKLFF

J gene: TRBJ2-7
clone size: NA
V gene: TRBV10-2
D gene: TRBD1
CDR3 DNA: TGCGCCAGCAGTGGAGGGACAGGGAGTCACTACGAGCAGTACTTC
CDR3 protein: CASSGGTGSHYEQYF

J gene: TRBJ1-2
clone size: few
V gene: TRBV7-9
D gene: TRBD1
CDR3 DNA: TGTGCCAGCAGCCCCCGGGGGGGGACAGCGCGCTATGGCTACACCTTC
CDR3 protein: CASSPRGGTARYGYTF

J gene: TRBJ1-1
clone size: NA
V gene: TRBV5-1
D gene: TRBD1
CDR3 DNA: TGCGCCAGCAGCACCGGGACAGCGGGCACTGAAGCTTTCTTT
CDR3 protein: CASSTGTAGTEAFF

J gene: TRBJ1-5
clone size: NA
V gene: TRBV7-2
D gene: NA
CDR3 DNA: TGTGCCAGCAGCTTTGACGGGGTGGTCAATCAGCCCCAGCATTTT
CDR3 protein: CASSFDGVVNQPQHF

J gene: TRBJ1-2
clone size: NA
V gene: TRBV6-4
D gene: TRBD1
CDR3 DNA: TGTGCCAGCAGCCCGGACAGGGGGACCCTATTGGGTGGCTACACCTTC
CDR3 protein: CASSPDRGTLLGGYTF